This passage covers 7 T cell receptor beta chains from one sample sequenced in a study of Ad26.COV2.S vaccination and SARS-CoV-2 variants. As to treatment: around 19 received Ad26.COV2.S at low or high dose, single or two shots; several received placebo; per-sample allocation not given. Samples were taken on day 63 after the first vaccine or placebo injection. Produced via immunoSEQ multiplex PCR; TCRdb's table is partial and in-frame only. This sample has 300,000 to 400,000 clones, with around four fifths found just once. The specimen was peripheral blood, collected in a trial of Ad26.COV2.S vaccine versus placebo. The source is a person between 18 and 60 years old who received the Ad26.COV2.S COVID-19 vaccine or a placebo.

The CDR3 reads CASSQVRGIEAFF. The CDR3 DNA reads TGTGCCAGCAGCCAAGTTAGAGGGATTGAAGCTTTCTTT. This chain connects TRBV14 to TRBJ1-1, with unresolved D. CDR3 length: 13 residues. Germline CDR1 is SGHDN and CDR2 is FVKESK. The germline V and J ends were trimmed by 1 base and 7 bases, with 10 bases remaining between them. Based on the CDR3 plus reference TRBV14 and TRBJ1-1, the full variable domain is EAGVTQFPSHSVIEKGQTVTLRCDPISGHDNLYWYRRVMGKEIKFLLHFVKESKQDESGMPNNRFLAERTGGTYSTLKVQPAELEDSGVYFCASSQVRGIEAFFGQGTRLTVV.

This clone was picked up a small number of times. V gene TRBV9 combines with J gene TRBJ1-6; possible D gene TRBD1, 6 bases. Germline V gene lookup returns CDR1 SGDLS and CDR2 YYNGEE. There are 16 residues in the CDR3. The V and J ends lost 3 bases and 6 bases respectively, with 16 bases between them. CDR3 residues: CASSAPSGTSNSPLHF. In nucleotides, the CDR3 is TGTGCCAGCAGCGCCCCATCCGGGACATCTAATTCACCCCTCCACTTT.

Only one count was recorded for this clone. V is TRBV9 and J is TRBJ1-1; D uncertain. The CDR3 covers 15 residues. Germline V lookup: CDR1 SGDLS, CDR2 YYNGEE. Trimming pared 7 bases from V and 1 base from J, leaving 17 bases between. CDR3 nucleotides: TGTGCCAGCTCCAGGCTAGGGCACGGGAACACTGAAGCTTTCTTT. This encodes CASSRLGHGNTEAFF.

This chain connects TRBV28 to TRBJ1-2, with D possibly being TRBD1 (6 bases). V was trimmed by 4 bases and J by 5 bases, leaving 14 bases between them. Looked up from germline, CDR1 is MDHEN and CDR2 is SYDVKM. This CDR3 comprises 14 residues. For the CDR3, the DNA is TGTGCCAGCAGTTACAGGGCCGGGGGGTATGGCTACACCTTC. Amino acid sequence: CASSYRAGGYGYTF.

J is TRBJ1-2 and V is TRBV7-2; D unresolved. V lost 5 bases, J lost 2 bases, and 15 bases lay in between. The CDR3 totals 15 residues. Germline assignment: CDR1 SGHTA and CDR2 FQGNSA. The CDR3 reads CASSLRPGRNYGYTF. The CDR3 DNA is TGTGCCAGCAGCCTGCGGCCCGGACGCAACTATGGCTACACCTTC.

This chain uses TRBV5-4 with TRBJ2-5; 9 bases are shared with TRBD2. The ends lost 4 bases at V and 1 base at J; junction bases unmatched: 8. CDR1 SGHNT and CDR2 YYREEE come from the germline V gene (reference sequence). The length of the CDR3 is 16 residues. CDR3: CASSPTGRGGQETQYF. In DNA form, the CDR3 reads TGTGCCAGCAGCCCTACTGGGCGGGGGGGCCAAGAGACCCAGTACTTC.

CDR3: CAVGGNGETQYF. The CDR3 nucleotides are TGTGCCGTAGGGGGCAACGGGGAGACCCAGTACTTC. This chain uses TRBV7-9 with TRBJ2-5, with 7 bases identical to TRBD1. The CDR3 has 12 amino acids. The V gene end was trimmed by 11 bases and the J gene end by 5 bases; junction bases not matched to a gene: 8. The V gene's germline CDR1 is SEHNR and CDR2 FQNEAQ (reference sequence).